The next 11 T cell receptor beta chains were all read from a single sample in a study of T-cell reconstitution after alpha-beta-depleted transplantation in children. Unique molecular identifiers were used to barcode this TCRbeta library. TCRdb recomputed calls from the PCR reads with MiXCR, one row per CDR3 protein. The sample yields about 980,000 distinct CDR3 sequences, 25% to 30% seen once. The starting material was PBMCs, mostly from graft donor cells, obtained 360 days after TCRalphabeta/CD19-depleted stem cell transplant. The receptors were gathered from a boy younger than two who had a stem cell transplant for SCID, so the T cells may come from the graft donor.

The V and J genes are TRBV5-1 and TRBJ2-4; TRBD2 aligns across 8 bases. Germline lookup yields CDR1 SGHRS and CDR2 YFSETQ. The CDR3 sequence is 16 residues long. J lost 3 bases, V lost 0 bases, and 5 bases had no gene match. The CDR3 nucleotides are TGCGCCAGCAGCTTGGCGGGGGGGCGCGGCAAAAACATTCAGTACTTC. Encoded protein: CASSLAGGRGKNIQYF.

There are a few counts of this clonotype. This chain joins TRBV11-2 and TRBJ1-2, with 7 bases fitting TRBD1. Per germline, CDR1 SGHAT and CDR2 FQNNGV. With V trimmed by 0 bases and J by 4 bases, 20 bases remained unmatched. CDR3 size: 20 residues. CDR3: CASSLDLRQGFAARVYGYTF. The CDR3 DNA sequence: TGTGCCAGCAGCTTAGATCTGAGACAGGGTTTCGCGGCGAGGGTCTATGGCTACACCTTC.

V usage is TRBV7-2 and J usage is TRBJ2-1; 12 bases are a match to TRBD1. The ends lost 5 bases at V and 8 bases at J; junction bases unmatched: 10. CDR3 size: 16 residues. Per germline, CDR1 SGHTA and CDR2 FQGNSA. Written as DNA, the CDR3 is TGTGCCAGCAGCGGGCCGGGACAGGGGGCGAGGGATGAGCAGTTCTTC. Translated, it gives CASSGPGQGARDEQFF.

This clonotype was picked up a small number of times. The chain carries TRBV12-3 or TRBV12-4 and TRBJ2-1, with D perhaps TRBD1 (5 bases). V lost 0 bases to trimming and J lost 9 bases, with 18 bases between them. CDR3 length equals 16 residues. The chain's CDR3 is CASSLALVGERGEQFF. DNA for the CDR3: TGTGCCAGCAGTTTAGCCCTAGTAGGGGAACGAGGTGAGCAGTTCTTC.

The chain carries TRBV4-1 and TRBJ1-4, with 7 nucleotides matching TRBD1. Germline CDR1 is MGHRA and CDR2 is YSYEKL. CDR3 size: 16 residues. The V and J ends lost 3 bases and 3 bases, in that order; junction bases with no gene match: 7. CDR3 bases: TGCGCCAGCAGCCAGGGAACAGGGGTTGCTAATGAAAAACTGTTTTTT. It is translated as CASSQGTGVANEKLFF.

The chain couples TRBV7-9 to TRBJ1-4, with unresolved D. The CDR3 runs 16 residues. V lost 1 base, J lost 7 bases, and 16 bases lay in between. Per the germline V gene, CDR1 is SEHNR and CDR2 is FQNEAQ (reference sequence). The CDR3 DNA follows: TGTGCCAGCAGCTTAGAGGGCCAGTTGAGGAGTGAAAAACTGTTTTTT. Residues: CASSLEGQLRSEKLFF.

In this sample, this clonotype turned up a few times. This rearrangement joins TRBV13 to TRBJ1-3, with a weak D call TRBD1 (5 bases). Germline CDR1 is PRHDT and CDR2 is FYEKMQ (reference sequence). Trimming removed 5 bases from V and 0 bases from J, with 14 bases in between. This CDR3 region has 16 residues. CDR3 coding DNA: TGTGCCAGCAGCCCCAGGGCGGCCAGCTCTGGAAACACCATATATTTT. Translated: CASSPRAASSGNTIYF.

V gene TRBV12-3 or TRBV12-4 combines with J gene TRBJ1-3; D ambiguous. Deletions cut 7 bases from V and 0 bases from J, with 13 bases between. There are 15 residues in the CDR3. CDR3 region: CASTQTSLSGNTIYF. Written as DNA, the CDR3 is TGTGCCAGCACCCAGACGTCTCTCTCTGGAAACACCATATATTTT.

The rearrangement uses TRBV6-5 and TRBJ2-3; D tentatively fits TRBD1 or TRBD2 (6 bases each). The V gene's germline CDR1 is MNHEY and CDR2 SVGAGI. V was clipped by 0 bases and J by 5 bases, with 15 bases between them. There are 16 residues in the CDR3. The CDR3 DNA reads TGTGCCAGCAGTTACTCTTTGCTGGGGGGCCAAGATACGCAGTATTTT. The encoded protein is CASSYSLLGGQDTQYF.

This clonotype was observed a few times. The chain employs TRBV6-1 and TRBJ1-4, with 9 bases aligning to TRBD1. V shed 6 bases, J shed 5 bases, and the junction held 7 bases outside the gene matches. The CDR3 is 15 residues long. The germline CDR1 and CDR2 sequences are MNHNS and SASEGT. Here the CDR3 reads CASSRGTGKNEKLFF. The CDR3 coding sequence is TGTGCCAGCAGCCGGGGGACAGGGAAAAATGAAAAACTGTTTTTT.

This chain joins TRBV3-1 and TRBJ1-3; TRBD1 might be the D (5 bases). Germline CDR1 is LGHDT and CDR2 is YNNKEL (reference sequence). Trimming stripped 2 bases from V and 0 bases from J, with 11 bases between. The CDR3 is 16 residues long. In DNA, the CDR3 is TGTGCCAGCAGCCAAAGGGGCAGGCTCTCTGGAAACACCATATATTTT. Translated, it gives CASSQRGRLSGNTIYF.